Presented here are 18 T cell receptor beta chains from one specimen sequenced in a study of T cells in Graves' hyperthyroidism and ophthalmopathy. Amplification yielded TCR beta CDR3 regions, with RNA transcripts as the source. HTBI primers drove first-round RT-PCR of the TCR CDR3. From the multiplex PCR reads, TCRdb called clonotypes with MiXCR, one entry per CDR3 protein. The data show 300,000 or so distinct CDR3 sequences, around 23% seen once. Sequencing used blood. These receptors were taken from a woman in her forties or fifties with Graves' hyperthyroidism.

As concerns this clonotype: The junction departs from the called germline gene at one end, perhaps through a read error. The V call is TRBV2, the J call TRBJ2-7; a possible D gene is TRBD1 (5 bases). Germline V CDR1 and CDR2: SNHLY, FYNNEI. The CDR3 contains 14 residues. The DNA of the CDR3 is TGTGCCAGCAGGACCCGACAGAGCTCCTACGAGCAGCACTTC. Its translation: CASRTRQSSYEQHF.

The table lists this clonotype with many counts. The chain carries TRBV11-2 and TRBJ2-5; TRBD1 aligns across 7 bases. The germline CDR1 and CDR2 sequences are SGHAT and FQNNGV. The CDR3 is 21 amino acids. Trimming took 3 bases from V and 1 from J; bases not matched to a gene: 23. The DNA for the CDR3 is TGTGCCAGCAGCTTGGGAAGGCCGGGAAAAGGGGGCTATGGAGTCCAAGAGACCCAGTACTTC. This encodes CASSLGRPGKGGYGVQETQYF.

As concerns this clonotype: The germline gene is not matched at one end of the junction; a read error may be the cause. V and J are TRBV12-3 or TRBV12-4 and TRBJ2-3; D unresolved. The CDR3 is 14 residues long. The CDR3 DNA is TGTGCCAGCAGTTTAAAGTCTACCACAGATACGCGGTATTTT. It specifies CASSLKSTTDTRYF.

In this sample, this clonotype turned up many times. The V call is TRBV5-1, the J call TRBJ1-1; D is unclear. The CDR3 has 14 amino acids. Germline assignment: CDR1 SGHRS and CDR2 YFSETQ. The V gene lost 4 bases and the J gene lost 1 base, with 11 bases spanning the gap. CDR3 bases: TGCGCCAGCAGCCAAGCGAGACAGAACACTGAAGCTTTCTTT. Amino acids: CASSQARQNTEAFF.

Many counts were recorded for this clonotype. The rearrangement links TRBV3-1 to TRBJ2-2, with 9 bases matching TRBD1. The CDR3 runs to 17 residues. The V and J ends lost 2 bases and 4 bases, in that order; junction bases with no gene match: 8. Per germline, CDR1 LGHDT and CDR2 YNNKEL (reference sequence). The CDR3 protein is CASSQPRQGVGTGELFF. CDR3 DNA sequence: TGTGCCAGCAGCCAACCCAGACAGGGGGTTGGCACCGGGGAGCTGTTTTTT.

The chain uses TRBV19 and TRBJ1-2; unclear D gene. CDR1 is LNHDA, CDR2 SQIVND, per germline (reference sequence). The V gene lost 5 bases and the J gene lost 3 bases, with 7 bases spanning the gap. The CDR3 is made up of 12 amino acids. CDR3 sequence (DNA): TGTGCCAGTAGTCTACAGTACTATGGCTACACCTTC. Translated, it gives CASSLQYYGYTF.

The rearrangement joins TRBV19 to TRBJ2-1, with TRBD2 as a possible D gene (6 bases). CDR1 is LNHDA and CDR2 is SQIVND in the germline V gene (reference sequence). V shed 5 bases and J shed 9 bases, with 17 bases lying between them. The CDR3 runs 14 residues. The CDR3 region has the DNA TGTGCCAGTAGTTCGGAAAGGAGGGTAGGTGAGCAGTTCTTC. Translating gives CASSSERRVGEQFF.

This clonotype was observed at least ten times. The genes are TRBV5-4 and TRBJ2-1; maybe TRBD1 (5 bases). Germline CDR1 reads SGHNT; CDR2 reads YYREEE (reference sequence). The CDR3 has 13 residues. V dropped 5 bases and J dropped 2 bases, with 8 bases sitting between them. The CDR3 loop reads CASRGRTYNEQFF. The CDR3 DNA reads TGTGCCAGCAGGGGGCGGACCTACAATGAGCAGTTCTTC.

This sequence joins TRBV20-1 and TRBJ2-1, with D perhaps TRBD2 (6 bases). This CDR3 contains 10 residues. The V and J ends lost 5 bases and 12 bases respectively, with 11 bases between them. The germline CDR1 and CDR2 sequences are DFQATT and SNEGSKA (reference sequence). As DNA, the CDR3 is TGCAGTGCTCCTACTAGCCTGCAGTTCTTC. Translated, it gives CSAPTSLQFF.

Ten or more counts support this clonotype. The CDR3, as DNA: TGCGCCAGCAGCTTGGATACAGGAGGTGGCTACACCTTC. It codes for CASSLDTGGGYTF. The gene calls are TRBV5-1 and TRBJ1-2; TRBD1 is a possible D gene (5 bases). Germline assignment: CDR1 SGHRS and CDR2 YFSETQ. Trimming removed 0 bases at V and 7 bases at J, with 10 bases between. This CDR3 region has 13 residues.

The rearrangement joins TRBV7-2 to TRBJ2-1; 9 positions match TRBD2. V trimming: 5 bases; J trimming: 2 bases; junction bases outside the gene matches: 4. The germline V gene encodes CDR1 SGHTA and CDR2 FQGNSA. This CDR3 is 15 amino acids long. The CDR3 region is CASSRLAGPYNEQFF. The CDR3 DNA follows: TGTGCCAGCAGCCGCCTAGCGGGGCCCTACAATGAGCAGTTCTTC.

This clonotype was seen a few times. CDR3 sequence: CSARTGGNSGNTIYF. CDR3 in DNA: TGCAGTGCCCGGACAGGGGGAAACTCTGGAAACACCATATATTTT. The chain joins TRBV20-1 to TRBJ1-3, with 10 nucleotides matching TRBD1. Germline V gene sequence: CDR1 DFQATT, CDR2 SNEGSKA (reference sequence). V trimming: 6 bases; J trimming: 0 bases; junction bases outside the gene matches: 5. CDR3 size: 15 residues.

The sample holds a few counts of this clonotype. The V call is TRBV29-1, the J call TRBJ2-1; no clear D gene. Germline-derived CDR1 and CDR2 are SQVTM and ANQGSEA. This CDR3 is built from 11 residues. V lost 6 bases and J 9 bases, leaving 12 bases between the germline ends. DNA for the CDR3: TGCAGCGTCACCGATTTGGGTGAGCAGTTCTTC. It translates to CSVTDLGEQFF.

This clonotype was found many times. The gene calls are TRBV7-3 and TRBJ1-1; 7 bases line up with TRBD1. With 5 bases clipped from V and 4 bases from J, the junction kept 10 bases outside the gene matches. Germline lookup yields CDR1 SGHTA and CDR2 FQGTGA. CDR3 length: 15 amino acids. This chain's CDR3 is CASSPGQTRGTEAFF. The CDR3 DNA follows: TGTGCCAGCAGCCCGGGACAGACTCGGGGCACTGAAGCTTTCTTT.

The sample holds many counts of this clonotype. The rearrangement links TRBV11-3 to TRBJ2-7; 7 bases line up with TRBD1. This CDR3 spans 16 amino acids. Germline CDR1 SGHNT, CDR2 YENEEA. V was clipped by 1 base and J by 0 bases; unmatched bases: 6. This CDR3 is CASSLARDRTSYEQYF. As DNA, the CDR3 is TGTGCCAGCAGCTTAGCCCGGGACAGAACCTCCTACGAGCAGTACTTC.

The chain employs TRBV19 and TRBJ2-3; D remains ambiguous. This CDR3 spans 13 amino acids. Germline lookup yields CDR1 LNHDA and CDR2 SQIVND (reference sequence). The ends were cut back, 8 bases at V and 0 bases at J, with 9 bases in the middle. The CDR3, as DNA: TGTGCCAGTCGGCCCCAGAGCACAGATACGCAGTATTTT. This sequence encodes CASRPQSTDTQYF.

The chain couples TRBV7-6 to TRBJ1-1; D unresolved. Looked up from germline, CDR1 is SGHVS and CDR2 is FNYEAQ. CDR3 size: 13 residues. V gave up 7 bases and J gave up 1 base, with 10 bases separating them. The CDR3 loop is CASNAQENTEAFF. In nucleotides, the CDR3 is TGTGCCAGCAACGCTCAGGAGAACACTGAAGCTTTCTTT.

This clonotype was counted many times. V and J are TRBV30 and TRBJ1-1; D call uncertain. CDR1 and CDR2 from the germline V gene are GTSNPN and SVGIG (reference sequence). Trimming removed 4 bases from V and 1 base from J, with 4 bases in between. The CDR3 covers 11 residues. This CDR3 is CAWMRNTEAFF. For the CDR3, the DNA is TGTGCCTGGATGCGGAACACTGAAGCTTTCTTT.